The rows below give T cell receptor beta chains drawn from one sample of a study of response to subunit inactivated influenza vaccine. One entry per CDR3 protein, called by TCRdb with MiXCR from the RT-PCR reads. Seen here are 600,000 to 850,000 distinct CDR3 sequences, 11% to 15% observed once, and the top ten hold approximately 7.6%. This specimen consisted of PBMCs from blood, obtained roughly 15 days before vaccination. The receptors derive from a man aged 45-65 years who received an inactivated influenza vaccine. CDR3s include the opening cysteine and the closing phenylalanine or tryptophan. Each record gives: D gene, V gene, J gene, clone size, CDR3 protein, CDR3 DNA. A D gene is named only where the DNA matches it firmly. Clone size is given for some rows only: seen once, a few or many times, or a class if the clone is expanded.

d_gene: NA
v_gene: TRBV6-5
j_gene: TRBJ2-5
abundance: many
CDR3aa: CASSSLGLQETQYF
CDR3nt: TGTGCCAGCAGTTCCCTGGGTCTCCAAGAGACCCAGTACTTC

d_gene: NA
v_gene: TRBV10-3
j_gene: TRBJ1-6
abundance: NA
CDR3aa: CASHRGVSYNSPLHF
CDR3nt: TGTGCCTCGCATCGGGGGGTCTCCTATAATTCACCCCTCCACTTT

d_gene: TRBD2
v_gene: TRBV7-8
j_gene: TRBJ2-3
abundance: few
CDR3aa: CASTTWGLAGSNTQYF
CDR3nt: TGTGCCAGCACAACCTGGGGACTAGCGGGGTCGAATACGCAGTATTTT

d_gene: TRBD2
v_gene: TRBV7-8
j_gene: TRBJ2-7
abundance: few
CDR3aa: CASSGGEVYEQYF
CDR3nt: TGTGCCAGCAGCGGGGGGGAGGTTTACGAGCAGTACTTC

d_gene: TRBD1
v_gene: TRBV6-2/TRBV6-3
j_gene: TRBJ2-7
abundance: NA
CDR3aa: CASRPRTGNYEQYF
CDR3nt: TGTGCCAGCAGACCTCGGACAGGGAACTACGAGCAGTACTTC

d_gene: TRBD2
v_gene: TRBV5-1
j_gene: TRBJ2-3
abundance: NA
CDR3aa: CASSLVLGRGTDTQYF
CDR3nt: TGCGCCAGCAGCTTGGTCCTTGGGCGGGGGACAGATACGCAGTATTTT

d_gene: NA
v_gene: TRBV11-2
j_gene: TRBJ1-1
abundance: few
CDR3aa: CASTYYRRNTEAFF
CDR3nt: TGTGCCAGCACCTACTACAGGAGGAACACTGAAGCTTTCTTT

d_gene: TRBD1
v_gene: TRBV2
j_gene: TRBJ2-2
abundance: few
CDR3aa: CASSEGPGQGTGELFF
CDR3nt: TGTGCCAGCAGTGAAGGCCCGGGACAGGGAACCGGGGAGCTGTTTTTT

d_gene: TRBD2
v_gene: TRBV9
j_gene: TRBJ2-3
abundance: NA
CDR3aa: CASSVKAGGRADTQYF
CDR3nt: TGTGCCAGCAGCGTAAAAGCGGGGGGGCGGGCAGATACGCAGTATTTT

d_gene: NA
v_gene: TRBV18
j_gene: TRBJ2-2
abundance: many
CDR3aa: CASSDQLATKVGELFF
CDR3nt: TGTGCCAGCTCAGACCAATTAGCGACCAAGGTCGGGGAGCTGTTTTTT

d_gene: NA
v_gene: TRBV9
j_gene: TRBJ2-7
abundance: NA
CDR3aa: CASSVGVLSGYEQYF
CDR3nt: TGTGCCAGCAGCGTAGGTGTGCTTTCGGGTTACGAGCAGTACTTC

d_gene: TRBD2
v_gene: TRBV27
j_gene: TRBJ2-3
abundance: few
CDR3aa: CASSSGTSPLTDTQYF
CDR3nt: TGTGCCAGCAGTTCCGGGACTAGCCCCCTCACAGATACGCAGTATTTT

d_gene: NA
v_gene: TRBV10-3
j_gene: TRBJ2-6
abundance: NA
CDR3aa: CAGSSGANVLTF
CDR3nt: TGTGCAGGCTCCTCTGGGGCCAACGTCCTGACTTTC

d_gene: TRBD2
v_gene: TRBV29-1
j_gene: TRBJ2-7
abundance: few
CDR3aa: CSVPKGRAGEGHEQYF
CDR3nt: TGCAGCGTTCCGAAGGGGAGAGCGGGAGAGGGCCACGAGCAGTACTTC

d_gene: NA
v_gene: TRBV12-3/TRBV12-4
j_gene: TRBJ2-7
abundance: few
CDR3aa: CASSLLRPYEQYF
CDR3nt: TGTGCCAGCAGTTTACTTAGACCCTACGAGCAGTACTTC

d_gene: NA
v_gene: TRBV18
j_gene: TRBJ2-7
abundance: NA
CDR3aa: CASSPRRSRRSSYEQYF
CDR3nt: TGTGCCAGCTCACCTCGTCGTAGCCGAAGGAGCTCCTACGAGCAGTACTTC

d_gene: NA
v_gene: TRBV20-1
j_gene: TRBJ1-6
abundance: few
CDR3aa: CSARSRGRGDSPLHF
CDR3nt: TGCAGTGCTAGGTCCCGGGGCAGGGGCGATTCACCCCTCCACTTT

d_gene: TRBD1
v_gene: TRBV6-5
j_gene: TRBJ2-7
abundance: NA
CDR3aa: CASSYDRGIYEQYF
CDR3nt: TGTGCCAGCAGTTACGACAGGGGCATCTACGAGCAGTACTTC

d_gene: TRBD1
v_gene: TRBV12-3/TRBV12-4
j_gene: TRBJ2-2
abundance: many
CDR3aa: CASSIMTGHTGELFF
CDR3nt: TGTGCCAGCAGCATCATGACAGGGCACACCGGGGAGCTGTTTTTT

d_gene: TRBD1
v_gene: TRBV19
j_gene: TRBJ2-3
abundance: NA
CDR3aa: CASSMGSAGGIDTQYF
CDR3nt: TGTGCCAGCAGTATGGGCTCCGCAGGGGGAATAGATACGCAGTATTTT

d_gene: TRBD2
v_gene: TRBV3-1
j_gene: TRBJ2-7
abundance: few
CDR3aa: CASSRTSGAYEQYF
CDR3nt: TGTGCCAGCAGCCGGACTAGCGGGGCCTACGAGCAGTACTTC

d_gene: NA
v_gene: TRBV7-2
j_gene: TRBJ2-7
abundance: NA
CDR3aa: CASSVGGSKGNPYEQYF
CDR3nt: TGTGCCAGCAGCGTAGGGGGGTCTAAAGGTAACCCCTACGAGCAGTACTTC

d_gene: NA
v_gene: TRBV5-1
j_gene: TRBJ2-2
abundance: NA
CDR3aa: CASSPTSRNTGELFF
CDR3nt: TGCGCCAGCAGTCCCACTAGCAGGAACACCGGGGAGCTGTTTTTT

d_gene: TRBD1
v_gene: TRBV5-1
j_gene: TRBJ1-2
abundance: NA
CDR3aa: CASSQTTGGEYGYTF
CDR3nt: TGCGCCAGCAGCCAGACGACAGGGGGGGAATATGGCTACACCTTC

d_gene: NA
v_gene: TRBV14
j_gene: TRBJ2-3
abundance: NA
CDR3aa: CASSQGSITDTQYF
CDR3nt: TGTGCCAGCAGCCAAGGTTCGATCACAGATACGCAGTATTTT

d_gene: TRBD1
v_gene: TRBV20-1
j_gene: TRBJ1-4
abundance: NA
CDR3aa: CSARDIATGGQKLFF
CDR3nt: TGCAGTGCTAGAGATATAGCGACAGGGGGCCAAAAACTGTTTTTT

d_gene: NA
v_gene: TRBV20-1
j_gene: TRBJ1-4
abundance: NA
CDR3aa: CSARIPQGREKLFF
CDR3nt: TGCAGTGCTAGAATCCCTCAGGGTCGGGAAAAACTGTTTTTT

d_gene: NA
v_gene: TRBV5-1
j_gene: TRBJ1-2
abundance: few
CDR3aa: CASSLRDFRRGGYTF
CDR3nt: TGCGCCAGCAGCTTAAGAGATTTCCGCAGGGGCGGCTACACCTTC

d_gene: TRBD2
v_gene: TRBV25-1
j_gene: TRBJ2-3
abundance: NA
CDR3aa: CASSESGGGADTQYF
CDR3nt: TGTGCCAGCAGTGAATCGGGCGGGGGGGCGGATACGCAGTATTTT

d_gene: TRBD1
v_gene: TRBV18
j_gene: TRBJ2-2
abundance: many
CDR3aa: CASSPFDRGGTGELFF
CDR3nt: TGTGCCAGCTCACCATTCGACAGGGGAGGAACCGGGGAGCTGTTTTTT

d_gene: NA
v_gene: TRBV7-9
j_gene: TRBJ2-1
abundance: few
CDR3aa: CASSFPGSSYNEQFF
CDR3nt: TGTGCCAGCAGCTTCCCGGGGAGCTCCTACAATGAGCAGTTCTTC

d_gene: TRBD1
v_gene: TRBV13
j_gene: TRBJ1-4
abundance: NA
CDR3aa: CASSIGTGGNEKLFF
CDR3nt: TGTGCCAGCAGCATTGGGACAGGAGGTAATGAAAAACTGTTTTTT

d_gene: TRBD1
v_gene: TRBV20-1
j_gene: TRBJ2-7
abundance: NA
CDR3aa: CSAEGGTGIYEQYF
CDR3nt: TGCAGTGCTGAGGGGGGGACAGGGATCTACGAGCAGTACTTC

d_gene: TRBD2
v_gene: TRBV27
j_gene: TRBJ2-1
abundance: few
CDR3aa: CASSYGPIGTSGSLNEQFF
CDR3nt: TGTGCCAGCAGTTACGGACCTATCGGGACTAGCGGGAGTCTCAATGAGCAGTTCTTC

d_gene: TRBD1
v_gene: TRBV6-1
j_gene: TRBJ2-1
abundance: NA
CDR3aa: CASKQGVYNEQFF
CDR3nt: TGTGCCAGTAAACAGGGGGTCTACAATGAGCAGTTCTTC

d_gene: NA
v_gene: TRBV7-2
j_gene: TRBJ2-7
abundance: NA
CDR3aa: CASSLGAREGQYF
CDR3nt: TGTGCCAGCAGCTTAGGCGCTAGAGAGGGGCAGTACTTC

d_gene: NA
v_gene: TRBV18
j_gene: TRBJ2-5
abundance: few
CDR3aa: CASSPARDGGTQYF
CDR3nt: TGTGCCAGCTCACCTGCCCGGGACGGCGGGACCCAGTACTTC

d_gene: TRBD2
v_gene: TRBV10-3
j_gene: TRBJ2-3
abundance: NA
CDR3aa: CATREPGGASGDTQYF
CDR3nt: TGTGCCACCCGTGAGCCCGGGGGGGCTTCTGGAGATACGCAGTATTTT

d_gene: TRBD1
v_gene: TRBV18
j_gene: TRBJ1-5
abundance: few
CDR3aa: CASSEQGANNQPQHF
CDR3nt: TGTGCCAGCTCAGAACAGGGGGCTAACAATCAGCCCCAGCATTTT

d_gene: TRBD1
v_gene: TRBV4-3
j_gene: TRBJ1-1
abundance: NA
CDR3aa: CASSQDPGQGVNTEAFF
CDR3nt: TGCGCCAGCAGCCAAGATCCAGGACAGGGGGTGAACACTGAAGCTTTCTTT

d_gene: NA
v_gene: TRBV14
j_gene: TRBJ2-7
abundance: NA
CDR3aa: CASSQWTGREQYF
CDR3nt: TGTGCCAGCAGCCAATGGACGGGACGTGAGCAGTACTTC

d_gene: TRBD1
v_gene: TRBV24-1
j_gene: TRBJ1-2
abundance: few
CDR3aa: CATSDGGQGGGYTF
CDR3nt: TGTGCCACCAGTGATGGGGGACAGGGGGGCGGCTACACCTTC

d_gene: NA
v_gene: TRBV6-5
j_gene: TRBJ2-7
abundance: NA
CDR3aa: CASSYEGSGDPYEQYF
CDR3nt: TGTGCCAGCAGTTACGAAGGGTCAGGGGACCCCTACGAGCAGTACTTC

d_gene: TRBD1
v_gene: TRBV7-6
j_gene: TRBJ2-1
abundance: NA
CDR3aa: CASSLVGQLYNEQFF
CDR3nt: TGTGCCAGCAGCTTGGTGGGACAGTTATACAATGAGCAGTTCTTC

d_gene: NA
v_gene: TRBV4-3
j_gene: TRBJ2-1
abundance: few
CDR3aa: CASSQVRGAGEQFF
CDR3nt: TGCGCCAGCAGCCAGGTCCGGGGGGCGGGCGAGCAGTTCTTC

d_gene: NA
v_gene: TRBV15
j_gene: TRBJ2-7
abundance: few
CDR3aa: CATSRDFARSSYEQYF
CDR3nt: TGTGCCACCAGCAGAGATTTCGCACGATCTAGCTACGAGCAGTACTTC

d_gene: TRBD2
v_gene: TRBV12-3/TRBV12-4
j_gene: TRBJ2-3
abundance: NA
CDR3aa: CASSFSAGGTDTQYF
CDR3nt: TGTGCCAGCAGTTTTTCGGCGGGGGGGACAGATACGCAGTATTTT

d_gene: TRBD1
v_gene: TRBV12-3/TRBV12-4
j_gene: TRBJ2-7
abundance: few
CDR3aa: CASSLAPQGTYEQYF
CDR3nt: TGTGCCAGCAGTTTAGCGCCACAGGGGACCTACGAGCAGTACTTC

d_gene: NA
v_gene: TRBV6-5
j_gene: TRBJ1-3
abundance: few
CDR3aa: CASSYSAYGNTIYF
CDR3nt: TGTGCCAGCAGTTACTCGGCTTATGGAAACACCATATATTTT

d_gene: TRBD1
v_gene: TRBV7-9
j_gene: TRBJ1-5
abundance: NA
CDR3aa: CASSFGQGDGQPQHF
CDR3nt: TGTGCCAGCAGCTTTGGACAGGGGGATGGTCAGCCCCAGCATTTT

d_gene: NA
v_gene: TRBV20-1
j_gene: TRBJ2-1
abundance: few
CDR3aa: CSADVRGRLYNEQFF
CDR3nt: TGCAGTGCAGACGTCCGGGGCCGGTTGTACAATGAGCAGTTCTTC

d_gene: TRBD1
v_gene: TRBV29-1
j_gene: TRBJ2-7
abundance: NA
CDR3aa: CSVEGQGGYEQYF
CDR3nt: TGCAGCGTTGAAGGACAGGGCGGCTACGAGCAGTACTTC

d_gene: NA
v_gene: TRBV7-3
j_gene: TRBJ2-2
abundance: NA
CDR3aa: CASSPTGGAAGTGELFF
CDR3nt: TGTGCCAGCAGCCCAACAGGAGGAGCGGCGGGCACCGGGGAGCTGTTTTTT